These 10 T cell receptor beta chains share one sample of origin, sequenced in a study of CD8 T cells in Susac syndrome (dated by TCRdb to about 2019). Libraries were prepared through the immunoSEQ multiplex PCR assay. RNA was extracted using the RNeasy kit, and 0.5 to 1 microgram was reverse transcribed with random hexamers. TCRdb passed the public sequencing reads through fastp at Q25 and MiXCR, retaining productive beta sequences. Here each entry gathers all rows of one CDR3 protein and keeps the most common genes and DNA. This sample has about 130,000 distinct CDR3 sequences in its table, and around 95% of those were observed once. The ten largest clones add up to around 0.2% of the sample. The source material was CD8+ T cells from PBMCs. The receptors were sampled from a human donor with Susac syndrome.

The V call is TRBV7-6, the J call TRBJ2-3, with 9 bases lining up with TRBD2. The length of the CDR3 is 16 residues. The J segment lost 2 bases and the V segment lost 0 bases, leaving 3 bases of the junction unmatched. Germline-derived CDR1 and CDR2 are SGHVS and FNYEAQ. This CDR3 reads CASSLATSGYTDTQYF. In DNA, the CDR3 is TGTGCCAGCAGCTTAGCGACTAGCGGATACACAGATACGCAGTATTTT.

This chain uses TRBV5-1 with TRBJ2-1; D gene unclear. The germline CDR1 and CDR2 sequences are SGHRS and YFSETQ. The CDR3 consists of 15 residues. Trimming shortened V by 6 bases and J by 0 bases, and 13 bases separated the two germline ends. CDR3 DNA sequence: TGCGCCAGCACCACGCAAGCATCCTCCTACAATGAGCAGTTCTTC. Amino acid sequence: CASTTQASSYNEQFF.

This chain joins TRBV4-1 and TRBJ1-6; the match to TRBD1 covers 8 bases. Germline V gene lookup returns CDR1 MGHRA and CDR2 YSYEKL. CDR3 size: 14 residues. The junction had 5 bases not matched to a gene; V was cut back by 4 bases and J by 9 bases. This CDR3 reads CASSRGQGFSPLHF. DNA of the CDR3: TGCGCCAGCAGCCGTGGACAGGGTTTTTCACCCCTCCACTTT.

V is TRBV7-6 and J is TRBJ1-5; D gene unclear. CDR3 size: 15 residues. The V and J ends lost 5 bases and 4 bases respectively, with 15 bases between them. CDR1 is SGHVS and CDR2 is FNYEAQ in the germline V gene. The CDR3 is CASSRTGGNNQPQHF. The CDR3 nucleotides are TGTGCCAGCAGCCGGACGGGAGGGAATAATCAGCCCCAGCATTTT. Drawing the rest from reference TRBV7-6 and TRBJ1-5, the complete variable domain is GAGVSQSPRYKVTKRGQDVALRCDPISGHVSLYWYRQALGQGPEFLTYFNYEAQQDKSGLPNDRFSAERPEGSISTLTIQRTEQRDSAMYRCASSRTGGNNQPQHFGDGTRLSIL.

The rearrangement uses TRBV15 and TRBJ1-5, with TRBD1 matching over 9 bases. Germline V gene lookup returns CDR1 LNHNV and CDR2 YYDKDF (reference sequence). CDR3 length: 17 amino acids. V trimming: 3 bases; J trimming: 5 bases; junction bases outside the gene matches: 11. CDR3 DNA sequence: TGTGCCACCAGCAGTACCGACAGGGGGAATAGGGATCAGCCCCAGCATTTT. It encodes CATSSTDRGNRDQPQHF.

This chain connects TRBV6-4 to TRBJ2-3, with D possibly being TRBD1 or TRBD2 (5 bases each). The germline CDR1 and CDR2 sequences are MRHNA and SNTAGT. V gave up 5 bases and J gave up 2 bases, with 11 bases separating them. The CDR3 covers 14 residues. The CDR3 sequence is CASSPTGTTDTQYF. The CDR3 nucleotides read TGTGCCAGCAGTCCAACTGGGACCACAGATACGCAGTATTTT.

Here the CDR3 reads CASSLDWQGAGNTEAFF. CDR3 in DNA: TGCGCCAGCAGCTTGGACTGGCAGGGGGCTGGGAACACTGAAGCTTTCTTT. The rearrangement links TRBV5-1 to TRBJ1-1, with 8 bases aligning to TRBD1. This CDR3 has 17 amino acids. The V gene's germline CDR1 is SGHRS and CDR2 YFSETQ. J gave up 1 base and V 0 bases, and 8 bases lay outside the gene matches. Full variable domain (missing parts from reference TRBV5-1 and TRBJ1-1): KAGVTQTPRYLIKTRGQQVTLSCSPISGHRSVSWYQQTPGQGLQFLFEYFSETQRNKGNFPGRFSGRQFSNSRSEMNVSTLELGDSALYLCASSLDWQGAGNTEAFFGQGTRLTVV.

The V and J genes are TRBV10-3 and TRBJ1-5; D gene ambiguous. The ends were cut back, 1 base at V and 4 bases at J, with 8 bases in the middle. The CDR3 extends over 14 amino acids. Germline V gene lookup returns CDR1 ENHRY and CDR2 SYGVKD. This chain's CDR3 is CAISEWSANQPQHF. The DNA of the CDR3 is TGTGCCATCAGTGAGTGGTCAGCTAATCAGCCCCAGCATTTT.

The rearrangement uses TRBV7-3 and TRBJ1-2; D might be TRBD1 (5 bases). The CDR3 loop spans 18 amino acids. CDR1 and CDR2 (germline): SGHTA, FQGTGA. V was clipped by 1 base and J by 4 bases, with 22 bases between them. In nucleotides, the CDR3 is TGTGCCAGCAGCTTAAGTTGGGGCGGTTGGCAGGCGGCCTATGGCTACACCTTC. Encoded protein: CASSLSWGGWQAAYGYTF.

Here the CDR3 reads CAWASGGGKNEQFF. The CDR3 DNA reads as TGTGCCTGGGCTTCGGGGGGAGGTAAGAATGAGCAGTTCTTC. The genes are TRBV30 and TRBJ2-1, with 7 bases aligning to TRBD2. Per germline, CDR1 GTSNPN and CDR2 SVGIG (reference sequence). V dropped 5 bases and J dropped 7; count of bases not matched to a gene: 11. The CDR3 covers 14 residues.